This T cell receptor beta chain came from a study of cytomegalovirus exposure and HLA in healthy donors. Details on this clone: Its antigen is currently unknown.

The study ran its PCR with 60 Vbeta and 13 Jbeta primers. The data were produced by immunoSEQ multiplex PCR, yet TCRdb's version contains in-frame clones alone and is incomplete. The table for this sample gives more than 45,000 clones. Whole-study findings and limits: HLA allele associations emerged for about 16,000 TCR beta sequences in a later analysis, at 0.05 false discovery rate. CMV serostatus was the only immune exposure information that was available. For most TCR beta V segments, an earlier analysis put the productive rate at about 87% or about 30% of the time.

The sequenced sample was PBMCs. The sequence was collected from a male donor in good health and CMV-seronegative.

The CDR3 spells CASSIVPETQYF. The CDR3 nucleotides are TGTGCCAGTAGTATAGTCCCTGAGACCCAGTACTTC. The chain couples TRBV19 to TRBJ2-5; D not certain. The CDR3 is made up of 12 amino acids. The V end was cut by 1 base, the J end by 5 bases, with 5 bases between. CDR1 and CDR2 from the germline V gene are LNHDA and SQIVND (reference sequence).